The 19 T cell receptor beta chains in this list originate from one sample, sequenced in a study of cytomegalovirus exposure and HLA in healthy donors. The PCR had 60 Vbeta and 13 Jbeta primers. Sequencing used immunoSEQ multiplex PCR; TCRdb keeps in-frame clones, though not all of them. The table records 74,000 or so clones, just over 75% of them present only once. Sequencing was done on a sample of PBMCs. These receptors came from a man over 45 in good health and CMV-seropositive.

V and J are TRBV2 and TRBJ2-3; possible D gene TRBD1, 6 bases. This CDR3 has 15 amino acids. V was trimmed by 4 bases and J by 2 bases, leaving 13 bases between them. CDR1 is SNHLY and CDR2 is FYNNEI in the germline V gene. DNA of the CDR3: TGTGCCAGCAGTGGAAGAACAGGGAACACAGATACGCAGTATTTT. It yields the protein CASSGRTGNTDTQYF.

This clone showed up just once. In DNA, the CDR3 is TGTGCCAGCTCACCACCTGGCAGGGGAGACACTGAAGCTTTCTTT. Translating gives CASSPPGRGDTEAFF. The genes are TRBV18 and TRBJ1-1; D perhaps matches TRBD1 (6 bases). V lost 0 bases to trimming and J lost 3 bases, with 11 bases between them. This CDR3 region has 15 residues. CDR1 is KGHSH and CDR2 is LQKENI in the germline V gene.

The J gene is TRBJ2-3, the V gene TRBV21-1; the D segment call TRBD1 is taken from the table without a DNA check. TRBV21-1 is marked as a pseudogene. The CDR3 spans 15 residues. The CDR3 nucleotides read TGTGCCAGCATGAACGGGACAGGGAAACGAGATACGCAGTATTTT. It yields the protein CASMNGTGKRDTQYF.

The chain recombines TRBV19 with TRBJ2-1, with 8 nucleotides matching TRBD1. V shed 3 bases, J shed 3 bases, and the junction held 4 bases outside the gene matches. CDR3 length: 15 residues. Germline values: CDR1 LNHDA, CDR2 SQIVND (reference sequence). The CDR3 is CASSMQGADYNEQFF. The CDR3 DNA sequence: TGTGCCAGTAGTATGCAGGGGGCGGACTACAATGAGCAGTTCTTC.

This clone appeared a single time. The gene calls are TRBV5-5 and TRBJ1-1; D gene ambiguous. V lost 3 bases to trimming and J lost 0 bases, with 9 bases between them. CDR1 is SGHKS, CDR2 YYEKEE, per germline (reference sequence). The CDR3 spans 14 residues. The CDR3 sequence is CASSSGGMNTEAFF. The CDR3 DNA follows: TGTGCCAGCAGCTCCGGAGGTATGAACACTGAAGCTTTCTTT.

About this clone: The junction shows a germline mismatch at one end, possibly a read error. This chain links TRBV7-9 with TRBJ2-3; tentatively, D is TRBD2 (6 bases). This CDR3 contains 12 residues. Germline V gene lookup returns CDR1 SEHNR and CDR2 FQNEAQ (reference sequence). The CDR3 DNA reads as TGTTCCAGCAGCCCACCGAGGAGGGCGCAGTATTTT. This codes for CSSSPPRRAQYF.

The chain has TRBV6-5 and TRBJ2-2; TRBD1 agrees at 7 bases. In germline, CDR1 is MNHEY, CDR2 SVGAGI. Trimming cost V 6 bases and J 2 bases; bases outside gene matches: 3. The CDR3 is made up of 14 amino acids. CDR3 DNA sequence: TGTGCCAGCAGAAGACAGGGAAACACCGGGGAGCTGTTTTTT. Translated, it gives CASRRQGNTGELFF.

This rearrangement joins TRBV2 to TRBJ1-3; no clear D. The V end lost 2 bases, the J end lost 8 bases, and 13 bases lay between the germline ends. CDR3 length: 14 amino acids. Germline V gene lookup returns CDR1 SNHLY and CDR2 FYNNEI. The CDR3 region is CASSESLGIHTIYF. Written as DNA, the CDR3 is TGTGCCAGCAGTGAAAGTCTTGGCATACACACCATATATTTT.

V gene TRBV5-1 combines with J gene TRBJ2-2; the match to TRBD2 covers 13 bases. CDR3 length equals 16 residues. Germline-derived CDR1 and CDR2 are SGHRS and YFSETQ. After removal of 1 base from V and 4 bases from J, the junction contained 1 base not matched to a gene. DNA of the CDR3: TGCGCCAGCAGCTTGACTAGCGGGAGGGTCACCGGGGAGCTGTTTTTT. It encodes CASSLTSGRVTGELFF.

This clone was found a few times. V gene TRBV27 combines with J gene TRBJ2-1; possibly TRBD1 or TRBD2 for D (9 bases each). V lost 7 bases to trimming and J lost 5 bases, with 27 bases between them. CDR1 and CDR2 from the germline V gene are MNHEY and SMNVEV (reference sequence). The CDR3 has 18 residues. The CDR3 reads CASKQGALLKRGDNEQFF. The DNA of the CDR3 is TGTGCCAGCAAACAGGGGGCTCTTCTTAAGCGGGGGGACAATGAGCAGTTCTTC.

The chain links TRBV19 to TRBJ1-1, with a possible D match to TRBD1 (6 bases). V shed 5 bases and J shed 1 base, with 17 bases lying between them. Germline assignment: CDR1 LNHDA and CDR2 SQIVND (reference sequence). This CDR3 region has 16 residues. CDR3 region: CASSGGLANRNTEAFF. Written as DNA, the CDR3 is TGTGCCAGTAGTGGGGGCTTGGCCAATAGGAACACTGAAGCTTTCTTT.

This chain uses TRBV5-4 with TRBJ1-2; D is unclear. CDR1 SGHNT and CDR2 YYREEE come from the germline V gene (reference sequence). Trimming removed 6 bases at V and 0 bases at J, with 21 bases between. The CDR3 runs to 17 residues. The CDR3 DNA is TGTGCCAGCACCTGGTCCGGGTTGAAAGATTCTAACTATGGCTACACCTTC. Encoded protein: CASTWSGLKDSNYGYTF.

The DNA of the CDR3 is TGCGCCAGCAGCCAAGATAGCGGGGAGCAGTACTTC. Protein sequence: CASSQDSGEQYF. This chain links TRBV4-1 with TRBJ2-7; TRBD2 aligns across 7 bases. Germline trimming cut 0 bases from V and 7 bases from J; bases unmatched to any gene: 0. This CDR3 is built from 12 residues. Germline values: CDR1 MGHRA, CDR2 YSYEKL.

V usage is TRBV5-1 and J usage is TRBJ2-1, with D uncertain. Germline V gives CDR1 SGHRS, CDR2 YFSETQ. The germline V and J ends were trimmed by 0 bases and 0 bases, with 7 bases remaining between them. The CDR3 covers 15 residues. The CDR3: CASSLVRSSYNEQFF. The CDR3, as DNA: TGCGCCAGCAGCTTGGTAAGGAGCTCCTACAATGAGCAGTTCTTC. Variable domain in full (rest from reference TRBV5-1 and TRBJ2-1): KAGVTQTPRYLIKTRGQQVTLSCSPISGHRSVSWYQQTPGQGLQFLFEYFSETQRNKGNFPGRFSGRQFSNSRSEMNVSTLELGDSALYLCASSLVRSSYNEQFFGPGTRLTVL.

The V gene is TRBV14, the J gene TRBJ2-6, with no clear D. This CDR3 spans 16 amino acids. Germline values: CDR1 SGHDN, CDR2 FVKESK. Trimming removed 3 bases at V and 2 bases at J, with 11 bases between. CDR3 loop: CASSQARKAGANVLTF. The CDR3 DNA is TGTGCCAGCAGCCAGGCCCGAAAAGCTGGGGCCAACGTCCTGACTTTC.

This clone was detected once. This CDR3 is CAWSLGQGIDEQYF. CDR3 sequence (DNA): TGTGCCTGGAGCCTAGGACAGGGGATAGACGAGCAGTACTTC. The chain joins TRBV30 to TRBJ2-7; 9 bases agree with TRBD1. V lost 3 bases and J lost 5; bases outside the gene matches: 8. CDR3 length: 14 residues. Germline lookup yields CDR1 GTSNPN and CDR2 SVGIG (reference sequence).

This chain uses TRBV6-5 with TRBJ1-2; D not resolved. This CDR3 region has 13 residues. The germline CDR1 and CDR2 sequences are MNHEY and SVGAGI. Trimming removed 7 bases from V and 3 bases from J, with 12 bases in between. The CDR3 bases are TGTGCCAGCAAGGAGGCGAGCTACTATGGCTACACCTTC. It encodes CASKEASYYGYTF.

This sequence joins TRBV6-5 and TRBJ1-2, with a possible D match to TRBD1 (6 bases). CDR1 is MNHEY, CDR2 SVGAGI, per germline. V was shortened by 4 bases and J by 1 base, with 10 bases between the two germline ends. This CDR3 region has 14 residues. DNA for the CDR3: TGTGCCAGCAGTTCCGGCAGGGGTAACTATGGCTACACCTTC. Translated, it gives CASSSGRGNYGYTF.

Turning to this clone: Compared with germline, one end of the junction differs, possibly owing to a read error. This chain connects TRBV30 to TRBJ2-6, with a possible D match to TRBD1 (6 bases). The germline CDR1 and CDR2 sequences are GTSNPN and SVGIG (reference sequence). The CDR3 is 18 amino acids. The DNA of the CDR3 is TGTGCCTGGAAAACAGGGCTGTTTTCCACCTCTGGGGCCAACGGCCTGACTTTC. As protein: CAWKTGLFSTSGANGLTF.